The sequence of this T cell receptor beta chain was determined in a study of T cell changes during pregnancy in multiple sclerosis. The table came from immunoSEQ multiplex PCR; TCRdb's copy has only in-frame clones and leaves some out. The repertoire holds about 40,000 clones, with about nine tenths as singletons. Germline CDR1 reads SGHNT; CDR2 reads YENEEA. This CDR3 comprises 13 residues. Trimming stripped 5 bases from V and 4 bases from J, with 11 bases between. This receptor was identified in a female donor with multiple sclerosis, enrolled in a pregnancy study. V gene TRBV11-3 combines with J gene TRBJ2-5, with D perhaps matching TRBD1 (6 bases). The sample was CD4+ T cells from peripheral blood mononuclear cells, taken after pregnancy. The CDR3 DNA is TGTGCCAGCAGCAAAGGGGGTGGAGAGACCCAGTACTTC. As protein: CASSKGGGETQYF.